The 7 T cell receptor beta chains presented below share a single source sample, sequenced in a study of tumor and adjacent non-tumor tissue in lung cancer. The template was RNA from unsorted bulk tissue. The normal lung tissue was taken more than 3 cm from the tumor edge. A modified ARM-PCR protocol with three rounds of nested PCR amplified TCRbeta. A single record per CDR3 protein comes from TCRdb applying MiXCR to the multiplex PCR reads. Here the sample spans about 100,000 distinct CDR3 sequences, 60% to 80% being singletons. Sequenced material: distant non-tumor lung tissue. The receptors originated from a man aged 25 to 40 with non-small cell lung cancer.

About this clonotype itself: A much larger clonotype is one base distant, so this may be a read error. V is TRBV24-1 and J is TRBJ2-1; D not resolved. The V end was cut by 0 bases, the J end by 5 bases, with 7 bases between. The CDR3 totals 14 residues. Germline V lookup: CDR1 KGHDR, CDR2 SFDVKD. The CDR3 reads CATSDLQRDNEQFF. The CDR3 coding sequence is TGTGCCACCAGTGATTTGCAACGGGACAATGAGCAGTTCTTC.

This clonotype was detected only a few times. An end of the junction does not agree with germline; a read error may underlie this. J is TRBJ1-4 and V is TRBV4-1, with D unclear. CDR1 and CDR2 (germline): MGHRA, YSYEKL. CDR3 length: 17 amino acids. The CDR3 loop is CASSQDNGELFNEKLFF. The CDR3 DNA reads as TGCGCCAGCAGCCAAGATAACGGGGAACTATTTAATGAAAAACTGTTCTTT.

This clonotype occurred a few times. A read error may explain this, as a much larger clone is one base away. The rearrangement joins TRBV4-1 to TRBJ2-7; TRBD2 might be the D (7 bases). The CDR3 totals 15 residues. V was pared by 7 bases and J by 3 bases, with 19 bases between. Per germline, CDR1 MGHRA and CDR2 YSYEKL. In DNA form, the CDR3 reads TGCGCCAGCAACCCTAAGCGGGACACCCACTACGAGCAGTACTTC. Its translation: CASNPKRDTHYEQYF.

To note about this clonotype: One junction end disagrees with the germline gene, perhaps due to a read error. CDR3 in amino acids: CASSANRVREHYF. CDR3 in DNA: TGCGCCAGCAGTGCGAACAGGGTGCGCGAGCACTACTTC. The V call is TRBV10-1, the J call TRBJ2-7; a possible D gene is TRBD1 (6 bases). CDR3 length equals 13 residues. From germline, CDR1 is WNHNN and CDR2 SYGVQD (reference sequence).

As regards this clonotype: Since a much larger clone is just one base distant, this may be a read error. The chain recombines TRBV20-1 with TRBJ2-3, with 12 bases that match TRBD2. V was clipped by 4 bases and J by 4 bases; unmatched bases: 6. Per the germline V gene, CDR1 is DFQATT and CDR2 is SNEGSKA (reference sequence). The CDR3 runs to 15 residues. CDR3 sequence reads: CSAILAGGSADTQYF. The CDR3 DNA is TGCAGTGCTATCCTAGCGGGGGGGTCGGCAGATACGCAGTATTTT.

In this sample, this clonotype turned up once. The junction differs from germline at one of its ends, possibly a read error. The chain couples TRBV11-2 to TRBJ2-4; 7 bases map to TRBD1. This CDR3 comprises 14 residues. Germline CDR1 is SGHAT and CDR2 is FQNNGV. The CDR3 is CASSLTDRRHIQNF. As DNA, the CDR3 is TGTGCCAGCAGCCTCACGGACAGGCGTCACATTCAGAATTTC. The full variable domain, rest sourced from reference TRBV11-2 and TRBJ2-4, is EAGVAQSPRYKIIEKRQSVAFWCNPISGHATLYWYQQILGQGPKLLIQFQNNGVVDDSQLPKDRFSAERLKGVDSTLKIQPAKLEDSAVYLCASSLTDRRHIQNFGAGTRLSVL.

This chain joins TRBV20-1 and TRBJ2-6; a possible D gene is TRBD2 (7 bases). In germline, CDR1 is DFQATT, CDR2 SNEGSKA (reference sequence). V was trimmed by 6 bases and J by 0 bases, leaving 15 bases between them. This CDR3 has 16 amino acids. CDR3 in amino acids: CSAMTGGGSGANVLTF. CDR3 in DNA: TGCAGTGCCATGACGGGGGGCGGCTCTGGGGCCAACGTCCTGACTTTC.